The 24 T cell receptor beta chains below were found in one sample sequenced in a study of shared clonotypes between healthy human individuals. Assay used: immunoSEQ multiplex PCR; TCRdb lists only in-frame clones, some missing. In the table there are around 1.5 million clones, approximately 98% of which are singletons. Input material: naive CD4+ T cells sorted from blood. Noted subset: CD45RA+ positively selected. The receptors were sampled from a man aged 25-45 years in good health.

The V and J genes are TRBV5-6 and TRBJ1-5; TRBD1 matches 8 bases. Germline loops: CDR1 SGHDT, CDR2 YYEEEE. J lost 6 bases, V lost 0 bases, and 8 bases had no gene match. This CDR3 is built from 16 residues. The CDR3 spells CASSLGTGRFSQPQHF. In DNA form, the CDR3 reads TGTGCCAGCAGCTTGGGGACAGGGAGGTTCAGTCAGCCCCAGCATTTT.

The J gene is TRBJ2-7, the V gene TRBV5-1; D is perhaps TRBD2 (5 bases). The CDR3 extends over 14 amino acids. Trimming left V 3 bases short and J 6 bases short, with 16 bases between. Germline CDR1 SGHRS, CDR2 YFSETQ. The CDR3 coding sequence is TGCGCCAGCAGCTGGTTTAACGGGGTGAGCGAGCAGTACTTC. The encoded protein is CASSWFNGVSEQYF. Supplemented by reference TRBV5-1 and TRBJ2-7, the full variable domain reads KAGVTQTPRYLIKTRGQQVTLSCSPISGHRSVSWYQQTPGQGLQFLFEYFSETQRNKGNFPGRFSGRQFSNSRSEMNVSTLELGDSALYLCASSWFNGVSEQYFGPGTRLTVT.

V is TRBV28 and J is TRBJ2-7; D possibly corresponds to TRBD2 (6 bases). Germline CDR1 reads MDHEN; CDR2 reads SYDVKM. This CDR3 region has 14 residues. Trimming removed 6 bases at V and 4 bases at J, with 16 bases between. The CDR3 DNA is TGTGCCAGCAGCCGGGGGATTGGCGCGTACGAGCAGTACTTC. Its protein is CASSRGIGAYEQYF.

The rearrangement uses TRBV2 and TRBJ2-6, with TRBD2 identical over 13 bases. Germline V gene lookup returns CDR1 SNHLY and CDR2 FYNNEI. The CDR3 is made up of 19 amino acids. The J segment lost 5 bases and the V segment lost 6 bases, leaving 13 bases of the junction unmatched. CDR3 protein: CASRDTSGRVVFRANVLTF. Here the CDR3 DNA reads TGTGCCAGCAGGGACACTAGCGGGAGGGTCGTTTTTAGGGCCAACGTCCTGACTTTC.

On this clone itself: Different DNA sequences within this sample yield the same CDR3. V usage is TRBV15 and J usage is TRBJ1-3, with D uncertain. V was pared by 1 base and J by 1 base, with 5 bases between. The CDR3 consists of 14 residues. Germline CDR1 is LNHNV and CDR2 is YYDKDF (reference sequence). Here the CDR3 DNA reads TGTGCCACCAGCAGAGGGGATTCTGGAAACACCATATATTTT. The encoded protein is CATSRGDSGNTIYF.

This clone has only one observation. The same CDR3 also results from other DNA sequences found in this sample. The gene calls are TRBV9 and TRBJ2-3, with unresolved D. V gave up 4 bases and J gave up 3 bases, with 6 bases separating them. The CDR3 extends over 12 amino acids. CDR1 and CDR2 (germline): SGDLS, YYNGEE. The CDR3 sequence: CASSPRTDTQYF. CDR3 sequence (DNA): TGTGCCAGCAGCCCGAGGACAGATACGCAGTATTTT.

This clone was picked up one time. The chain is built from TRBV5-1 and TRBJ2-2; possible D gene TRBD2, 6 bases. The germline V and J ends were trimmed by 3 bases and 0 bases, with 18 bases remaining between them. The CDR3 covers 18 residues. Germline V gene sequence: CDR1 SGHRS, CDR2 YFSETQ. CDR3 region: CASSSLGAGHANTGELFF. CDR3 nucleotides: TGCGCCAGCAGCTCCCTCGGAGCGGGCCACGCGAACACCGGGGAGCTGTTTTTT. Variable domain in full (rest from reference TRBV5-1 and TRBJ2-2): KAGVTQTPRYLIKTRGQQVTLSCSPISGHRSVSWYQQTPGQGLQFLFEYFSETQRNKGNFPGRFSGRQFSNSRSEMNVSTLELGDSALYLCASSSLGAGHANTGELFFGEGSRLTVL.

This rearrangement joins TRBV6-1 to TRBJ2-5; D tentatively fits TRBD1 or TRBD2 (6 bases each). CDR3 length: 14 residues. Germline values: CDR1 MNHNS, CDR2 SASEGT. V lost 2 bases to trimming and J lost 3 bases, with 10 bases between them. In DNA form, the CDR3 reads TGTGCCAGCAGTGAAAGGGGGGTCGAAGAGACCCAGTACTTC. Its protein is CASSERGVEETQYF.

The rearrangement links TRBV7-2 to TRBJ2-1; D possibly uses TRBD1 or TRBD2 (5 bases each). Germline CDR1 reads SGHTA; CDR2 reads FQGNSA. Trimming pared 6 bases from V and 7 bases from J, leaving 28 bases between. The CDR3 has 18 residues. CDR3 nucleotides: TGTGCCAGCAGTTCGATCCCCCCGGGACCCATTTACGAGAATGAGCAGTTCTTC. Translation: CASSSIPPGPIYENEQFF.

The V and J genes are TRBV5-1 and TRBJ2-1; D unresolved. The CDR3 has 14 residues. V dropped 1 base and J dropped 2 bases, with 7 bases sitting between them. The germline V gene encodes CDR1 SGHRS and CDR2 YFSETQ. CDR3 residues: CASSLTQPYNEQFF. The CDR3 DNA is TGCGCCAGCAGCTTGACCCAGCCCTACAATGAGCAGTTCTTC.

The CDR3 region is CASRRRDRGIIVGESTEAFF. CDR3 bases: TGTGCCAGTAGGCGCCGGGACAGGGGAATTATTGTGGGTGAAAGTACTGAAGCTTTCTTT. This rearrangement joins TRBV19 to TRBJ1-1, with 10 bases lining up with TRBD1. This CDR3 comprises 20 residues. CDR1 and CDR2 from the germline V gene are LNHDA and SQIVND (reference sequence). The V and J ends lost 6 bases and 5 bases, in that order; junction bases with no gene match: 24.

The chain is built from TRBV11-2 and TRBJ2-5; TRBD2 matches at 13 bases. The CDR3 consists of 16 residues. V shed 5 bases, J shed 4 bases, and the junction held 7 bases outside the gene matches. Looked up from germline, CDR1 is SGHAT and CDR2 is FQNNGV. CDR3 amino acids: CASSLGLAGAGETQYF. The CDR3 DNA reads TGTGCCAGCAGCCTTGGACTAGCGGGAGCGGGAGAGACCCAGTACTTC.

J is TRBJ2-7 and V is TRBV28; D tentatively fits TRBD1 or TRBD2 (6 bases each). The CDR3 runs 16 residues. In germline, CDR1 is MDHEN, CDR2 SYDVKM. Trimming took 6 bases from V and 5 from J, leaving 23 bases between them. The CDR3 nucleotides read TGTGCCAGCAGGGAGGGTGGGAAGGGGGAGGCGAACGAGCAGTACTTC. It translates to CASREGGKGEANEQYF.

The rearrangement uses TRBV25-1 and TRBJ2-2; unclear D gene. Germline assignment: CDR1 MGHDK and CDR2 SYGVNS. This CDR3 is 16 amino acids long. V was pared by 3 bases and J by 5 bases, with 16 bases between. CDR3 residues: CASSDPRLGRTGELFF. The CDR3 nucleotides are TGTGCCAGCAGTGACCCTCGTCTTGGAAGGACCGGGGAGCTGTTTTTT.

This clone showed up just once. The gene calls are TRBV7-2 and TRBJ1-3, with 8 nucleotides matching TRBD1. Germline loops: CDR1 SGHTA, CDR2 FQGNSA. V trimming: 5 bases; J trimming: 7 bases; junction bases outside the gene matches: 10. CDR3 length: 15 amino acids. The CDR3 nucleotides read TGTGCCAGCAGCGACAGGGGTGGTCTGGGTAACACCATATATTTT. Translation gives CASSDRGGLGNTIYF.

CDR3 DNA sequence: TGCGCCAGCAGCAGCACTGGAAACACCATATATTTT. This translates into CASSSTGNTIYF. The chain recombines TRBV5-1 with TRBJ1-3; the D is unclear. There are 12 residues in the CDR3. Trimming took off 4 bases at V and 2 bases at J, with 4 bases between the two ends. Germline V gene data show CDR1 as SGHRS and CDR2 as YFSETQ.

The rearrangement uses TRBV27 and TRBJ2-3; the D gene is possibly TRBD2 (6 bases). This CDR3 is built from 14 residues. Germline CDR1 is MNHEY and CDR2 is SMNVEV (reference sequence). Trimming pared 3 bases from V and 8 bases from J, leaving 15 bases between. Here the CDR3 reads CASSFTGEAGTQYF. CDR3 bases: TGTGCCAGCAGTTTTACGGGAGAGGCGGGTACGCAGTATTTT.

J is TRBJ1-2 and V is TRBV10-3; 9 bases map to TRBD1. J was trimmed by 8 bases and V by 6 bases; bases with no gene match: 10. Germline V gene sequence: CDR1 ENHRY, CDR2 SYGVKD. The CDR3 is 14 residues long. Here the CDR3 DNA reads TGTGCCATCAGGGAAAGACAGGGGGTTCGAGGCTACACCTTC. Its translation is CAIRERQGVRGYTF.

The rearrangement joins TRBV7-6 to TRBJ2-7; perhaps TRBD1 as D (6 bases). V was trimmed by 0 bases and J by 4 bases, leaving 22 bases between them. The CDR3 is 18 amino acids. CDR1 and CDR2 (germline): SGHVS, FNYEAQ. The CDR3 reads CASSLAKLRGQATYEQYF. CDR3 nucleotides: TGTGCCAGCAGCTTAGCCAAACTTCGGGGACAAGCTACGTACGAGCAGTACTTC.

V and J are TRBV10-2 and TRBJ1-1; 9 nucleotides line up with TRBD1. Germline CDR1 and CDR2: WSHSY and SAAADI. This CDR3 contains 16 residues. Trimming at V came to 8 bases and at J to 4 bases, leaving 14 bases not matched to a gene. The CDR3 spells CASSDPTGGLGTEAFF. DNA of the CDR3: TGCGCCAGCTCTGACCCGACAGGGGGATTAGGCACTGAAGCTTTCTTT.

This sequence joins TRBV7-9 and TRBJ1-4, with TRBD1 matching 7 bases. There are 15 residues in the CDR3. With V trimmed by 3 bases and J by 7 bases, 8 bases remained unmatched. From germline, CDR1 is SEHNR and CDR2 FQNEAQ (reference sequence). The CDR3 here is CASSFEGQIREKLFF. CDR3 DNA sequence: TGTGCCAGCAGCTTCGAGGGACAGATTCGTGAAAAACTGTTTTTT.

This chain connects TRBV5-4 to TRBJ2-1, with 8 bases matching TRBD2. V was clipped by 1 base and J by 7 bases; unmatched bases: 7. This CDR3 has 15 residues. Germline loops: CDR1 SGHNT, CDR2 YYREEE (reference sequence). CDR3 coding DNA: TGTGCCAGCAGCTTGAGTAGCGGGGCCAAAAATGAGCAGTTCTTC. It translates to CASSLSSGAKNEQFF.

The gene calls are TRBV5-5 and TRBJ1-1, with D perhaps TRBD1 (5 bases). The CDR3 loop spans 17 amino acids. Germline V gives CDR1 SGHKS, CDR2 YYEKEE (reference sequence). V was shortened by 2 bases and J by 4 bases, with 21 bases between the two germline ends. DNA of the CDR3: TGTGCCAGCAGCTTCCTTGGTCCAGGAGCGGGGCCCACTGAAGCTTTCTTT. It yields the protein CASSFLGPGAGPTEAFF.

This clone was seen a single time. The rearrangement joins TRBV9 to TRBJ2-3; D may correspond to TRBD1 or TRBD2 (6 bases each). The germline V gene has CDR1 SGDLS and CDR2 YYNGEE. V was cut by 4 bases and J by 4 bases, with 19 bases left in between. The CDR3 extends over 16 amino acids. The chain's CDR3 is CASSPRGSGTSDTQYF. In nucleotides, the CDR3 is TGTGCCAGCAGCCCCAGGGGTAGCGGTACCTCAGATACGCAGTATTTT.